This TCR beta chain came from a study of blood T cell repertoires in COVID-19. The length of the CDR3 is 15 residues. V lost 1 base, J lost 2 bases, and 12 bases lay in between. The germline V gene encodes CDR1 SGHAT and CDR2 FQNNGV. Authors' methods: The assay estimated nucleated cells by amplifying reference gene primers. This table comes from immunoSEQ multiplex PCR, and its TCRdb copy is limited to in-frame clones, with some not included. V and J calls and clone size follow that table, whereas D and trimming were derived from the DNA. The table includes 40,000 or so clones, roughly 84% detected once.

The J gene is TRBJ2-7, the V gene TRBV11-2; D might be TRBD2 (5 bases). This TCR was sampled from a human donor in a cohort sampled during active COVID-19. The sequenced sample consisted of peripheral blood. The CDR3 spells CASSLVPGGPYEQYF. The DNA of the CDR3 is TGTGCCAGCAGCTTAGTCCCCGGAGGTCCCTACGAGCAGTACTTC. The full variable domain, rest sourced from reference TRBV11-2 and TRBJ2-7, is EAGVAQSPRYKIIEKRQSVAFWCNPISGHATLYWYQQILGQGPKLLIQFQNNGVVDDSQLPKDRFSAERLKGVDSTLKIQPAKLEDSAVYLCASSLVPGGPYEQYFGPGTRLTVT.